The present T cell receptor beta chain was sequenced within a study of blood T cells in healthy people across ages. A minimum of 6 micrograms of total RNA was extracted per sample. This clonotype was detected only a few times. Its antigen is unknown. The study, taken as a whole, reports: Older age coincided with a roughly linear decline in TCR beta diversity per million T cells.

With a J-beta primer mix and a sample-barcoded 5' primer, a second PCR ran about 7 to 12 cycles. Sequencing of every sample gave 2.5 million or more CDR3-containing paired-end reads. Each CDR3 protein is one row after TCRdb ran MiXCR on the 5' RACE reads. The repertoire has about 1.8 million distinct CDR3 sequences, about 50% of them found once; the top ten carry over 2%. Germline V lookup: CDR1 LGHNA, CDR2 YNFKEQ. V lost 0 bases and J lost 4, with 15 bases in between. CDR3 length: 16 amino acids. This receptor was taken from a woman in her thirties or forties in good health. Sample: blood. J is TRBJ1-1 and V is TRBV4-2, with D maybe TRBD1 (5 bases). DNA of the CDR3: TGTGCCAGCAGCCAAGAACGGCGGTGGGGGGGCACTGAAGCTTTCTTT. Its protein product is CASSQERRWGGTEAFF.